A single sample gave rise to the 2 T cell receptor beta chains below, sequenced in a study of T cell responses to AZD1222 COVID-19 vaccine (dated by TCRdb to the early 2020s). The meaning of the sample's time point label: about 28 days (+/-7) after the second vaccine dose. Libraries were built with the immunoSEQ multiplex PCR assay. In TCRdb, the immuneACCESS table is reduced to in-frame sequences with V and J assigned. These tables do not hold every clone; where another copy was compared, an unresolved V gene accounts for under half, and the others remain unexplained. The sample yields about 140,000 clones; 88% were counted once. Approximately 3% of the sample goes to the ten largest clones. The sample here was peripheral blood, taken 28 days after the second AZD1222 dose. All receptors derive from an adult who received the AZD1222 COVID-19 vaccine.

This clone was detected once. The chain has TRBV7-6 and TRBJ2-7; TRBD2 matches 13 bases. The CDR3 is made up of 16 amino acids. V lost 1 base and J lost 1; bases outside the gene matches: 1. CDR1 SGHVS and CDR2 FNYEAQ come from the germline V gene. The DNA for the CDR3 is TGTGCCAGCAGCTTAGGGACTAGCGGGGGATCCTACGAGCAGTACTTC. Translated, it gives CASSLGTSGGSYEQYF.

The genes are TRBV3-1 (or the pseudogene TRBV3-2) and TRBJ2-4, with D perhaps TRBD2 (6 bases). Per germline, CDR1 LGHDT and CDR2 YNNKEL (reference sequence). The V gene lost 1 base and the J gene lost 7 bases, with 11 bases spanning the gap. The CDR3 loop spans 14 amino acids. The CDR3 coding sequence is TGTGCCAGCAGCCAAGTCGCGGGAAGGAACATTCAGTACTTC. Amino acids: CASSQVAGRNIQYF.